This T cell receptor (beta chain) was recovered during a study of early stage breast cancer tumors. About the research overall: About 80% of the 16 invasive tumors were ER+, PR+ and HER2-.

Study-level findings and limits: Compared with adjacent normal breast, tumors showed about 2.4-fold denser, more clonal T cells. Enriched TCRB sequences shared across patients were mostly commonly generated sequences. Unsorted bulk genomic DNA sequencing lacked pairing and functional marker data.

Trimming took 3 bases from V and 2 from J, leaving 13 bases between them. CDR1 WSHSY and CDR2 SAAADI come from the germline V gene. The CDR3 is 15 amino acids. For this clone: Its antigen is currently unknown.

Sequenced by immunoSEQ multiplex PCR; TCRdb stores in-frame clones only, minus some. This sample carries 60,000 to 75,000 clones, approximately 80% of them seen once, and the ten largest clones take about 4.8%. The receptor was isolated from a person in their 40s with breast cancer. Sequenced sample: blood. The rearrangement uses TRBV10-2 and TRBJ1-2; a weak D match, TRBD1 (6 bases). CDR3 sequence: CASSDRRGGNYGYTF. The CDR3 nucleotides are TGCGCCAGCAGTGACCGGAGAGGGGGAAACTATGGCTACACCTTC.